This T cell receptor beta chain derives from a study of T cells after yellow fever vaccination. UMIs were added to TCR cDNA along with a universal primer site when it was made by 5'RACE template switching. TCRdb re-called the 5' RACE reads with MiXCR, one entry per CDR3 protein. The repertoire consists of about 130,000 distinct CDR3 sequences, with just over 6.5% occurring once and the leading ten covering under 0.8%. Study-wide results and caveats: Repertoires sorted by FACS could include abundant clonotypes that are contaminants from the bulk population. Among primary-vaccination clones, most reappeared after the booster, at roughly 95% for CD4 and about 90% for CD8.

At least ten counts were recorded for this clonotype. What it binds is unknown. The sequenced sample was CD4+ T cells sorted from PBMCs, obtained 10 days after the yellow fever booster vaccination. This clonotype was obtained from a young man who received the YFV17D yellow fever vaccine.

In DNA, the CDR3 is TGTGCCAGCAGCTGGGCGGGAGTGAGAAGCACAGATACGCAGTATTTT. Translated, it gives CASSWAGVRSTDTQYF. The chain has TRBV5-5 and TRBJ2-3; TRBD2 agrees at 7 bases. There are 16 residues in the CDR3. V shed 3 bases and J 0 bases; nucleotides not matched to a gene: 7. Germline loops: CDR1 SGHKS, CDR2 YYEKEE (reference sequence). The whole variable domain, filled in from reference TRBV5-5 and TRBJ2-3, reads DAGVTQSPTHLIKTRGQQVTLRCSPISGHKSVSWYQQVLGQGPQFIFQYYEKEERGRGNFPDRFSARQFPNYSSELNVNALLLGDSALYLCASSWAGVRSTDTQYFGPGTRLTVL.